This T cell receptor beta chain came from a study of blood T cell repertoires in COVID-19 (dated by TCRdb to the early 2020s). About the full investigation: Collaborator samples came from the United States, Italy and Spain and covered acute and convalescent phases of COVID-19. The material from the prospective study consisted of cDNA or gDNA derived from T cells, B-cell-depleted T cells, or PBMCs. Subjects who had been exposed to COVID-19, were actively infected with it, or had recovered from it provided the deeply sampled blood TCRbeta repertoires that made up the dataset. The repertoires were made available in a free public database intended to serve as a resource for research on the immune response to SARS-CoV-2. The samples were drawn from the first 160 participants of the ongoing ImmuneRACE study and from 950 to 1,500 subjects provided by 6 global collaborators. Nearly every sample came with metadata listing a de-identified subject ID, COVID-19 status, age in years and sex. Where available, HLA class I and class II types were obtained from metadata supplied by the sample provider rather than from assay-based typing.

The immunoSEQ Assay, a bias-controlled multiplex PCR, was used to amplify TCRbeta CDR3 regions from genomic DNA. As for the authors' bioinformatics: Nucleated cell counts per sample were estimated from amplification of reference gene primers within the assay. Sequence reads were collapsed and filtered to measure the absolute abundance of every unique TCRbeta CDR3 rearrangement. For each sample, productive Simpson clonality was calculated as the square root of Simpson's diversity index over productive rearrangements. Not all clones reach the TCRdb copy of this immuneACCESS table, which keeps in-frame sequences only. Checked studies attribute under half of the gap to unresolved V genes and leave the rest unexplained. The DNA gave D and trimming, while V, J and clone size come from that table. The sample profile shows under 80,000 clones; around 80% of them were found once. Clones ranked in the top ten supply 8.5% to 10% of the sample.

On this clone: Its antigen target is currently unknown. No base quality values were provided; no much bigger clone lies one nucleotide off.

The CDR3, cysteine through phenylalanine, is 13 amino acids long. Only the CDR3 DNA stays, 39 bases, in frame from base 1. Sequences SGHRS (CDR1) and YFSETQ (CDR2) are obtained from the germline V gene. The V end gives up 4 bases and the J end 6 bases, leaving 7 bases in the junction not matched to a gene. Collaborating institutions collected whole blood in K2EDTA tubes following their own protocols. For TCRbeta analysis, collaborator samples were shipped as frozen whole blood, as isolated PBMCs, or as DNA extracted from either sample type. The investigation overall reported the following: The amount of clinical and demographic metadata varied by source and participant and was provided uncurated.

Specimen: peripheral blood. This receptor was identified in a human donor in a cohort sampled during active COVID-19. This chain joins TRBV5-1 to TRBJ2-7; TRBD1 agrees with 7 junctional bases. The DNA is as follows: TGCGCCAGCAGCGAACCTGGGACAGTCGAGCAGTACTTC. Its translation reads: CASSEPGTVEQYF. Reference TRBV5-1 and TRBJ2-7 genes cover what lies past the CDR3, so the full variable domain is KAGVTQTPRYLIKTRGQQVTLSCSPISGHRSVSWYQQTPGQGLQFLFEYFSETQRNKGNFPGRFSGRQFSNSRSEMNVSTLELGDSALYLCASSEPGTVEQYFGPGTRLTVT.